This T cell receptor (beta chain) is drawn from a study of T-cell reconstitution after alpha-beta-depleted transplantation in children. Study-wide points: Expanded graft clones, several hundred of them, were reportedly the source of alpha-beta T cells about two months after transplant.

As it was prepared, the TCRbeta library received unique molecular identifiers. MiXCR, applied by TCRdb to the PCR reads, yields one record per CDR3 protein. The sample lists around 440,000 distinct CDR3 sequences, roughly a tenth seen once, with around 2.2% in the top ten. This clonotype was counted at least ten times. Its antigen is unknown. Trimming cost V 5 bases and J 5 bases; bases outside gene matches: 4. Germline V gene data show CDR1 as SGHTA and CDR2 as FQGNSA. This CDR3 has 14 residues. The clonotype originates from a child aged 2 to 10 with inherited bone marrow failure, due to receive a stem cell transplant. The gene calls are TRBV7-2 and TRBJ2-1; 9 bases agree with TRBD2. The specimen comprised PBMCs, sampled before TCRalphabeta/CD19-depleted stem cell transplant. CDR3 loop: CASSPSGTDNEQFF. CDR3 DNA sequence: TGTGCCAGCAGCCCTAGCGGGACAGACAATGAGCAGTTCTTC.